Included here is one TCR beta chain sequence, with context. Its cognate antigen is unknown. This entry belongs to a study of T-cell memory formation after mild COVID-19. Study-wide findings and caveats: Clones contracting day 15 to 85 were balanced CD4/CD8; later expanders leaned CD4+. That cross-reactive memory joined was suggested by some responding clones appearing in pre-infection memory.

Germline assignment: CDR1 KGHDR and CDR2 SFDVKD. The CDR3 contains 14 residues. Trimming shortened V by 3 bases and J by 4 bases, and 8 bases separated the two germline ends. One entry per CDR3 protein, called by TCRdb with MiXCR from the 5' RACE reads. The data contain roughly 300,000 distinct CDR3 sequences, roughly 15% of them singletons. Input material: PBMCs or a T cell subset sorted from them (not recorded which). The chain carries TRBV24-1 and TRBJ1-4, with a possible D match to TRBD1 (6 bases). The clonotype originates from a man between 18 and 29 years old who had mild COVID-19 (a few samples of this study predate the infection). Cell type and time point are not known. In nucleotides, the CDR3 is TGTGCCACCAGTGATGACAGGAATAATGAAAAACTGTTTTTT. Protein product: CATSDDRNNEKLFF.